The 14 T cell receptor beta chains below come from one sample, sequenced in a study of blood T cell repertoires in COVID-19. Sequencing was performed with immunoSEQ multiplex PCR; in TCRdb, only in-frame clones are kept and a portion is missing. The data contain 150,000 to 200,000 clones, 88% of them singletons. Sequencing was carried out using PBMCs or T cells enriched from blood (not recorded which). The receptors here all came from a woman between 18 and 30 years old who had recovered from COVID-19.

The chain has TRBV11-2 and TRBJ2-1; TRBD1 matches 8 bases. The germline V gene encodes CDR1 SGHAT and CDR2 FQNNGV. V was clipped by 5 bases and J by 9 bases; unmatched bases: 3. The CDR3 has 12 amino acids. As DNA, the CDR3 is TGTGCCAGCAGCCGAGACAGGGGTGAGCAGTTCTTC. Translated, it gives CASSRDRGEQFF.

J is TRBJ1-5 and V is TRBV7-2; 9 nucleotides agree with TRBD1. The V and J ends lost 1 base and 4 bases, in that order; junction bases with no gene match: 2. Germline lookup yields CDR1 SGHTA and CDR2 FQGNSA. The CDR3 extends over 15 amino acids. The CDR3 here is CASSLGGTGNQPQHF. CDR3 in DNA: TGTGCCAGCAGCTTAGGGGGGACAGGGAATCAGCCCCAGCATTTT. Together with reference TRBV7-2 and TRBJ1-5, the CDR3 gives the full variable domain: GAGVSQSPSNKVTEKGKDVELRCDPISGHTALYWYRQSLGQGLEFLIYFQGNSAPDKSGLPSDRFSAERTGGSVSTLTIQRTQQEDSAVYLCASSLGGTGNQPQHFGDGTRLSIL.

CDR3 coding DNA: TGTGCCAGCAGTACCACTAGCGGATTGAACACCGGGGAGCTGTTTTTT. Amino acids: CASSTTSGLNTGELFF. The chain uses TRBV27 and TRBJ2-2; TRBD2 aligns across 8 bases. Germline V gene sequence: CDR1 MNHEY, CDR2 SMNVEV (reference sequence). CDR3 size: 16 residues. V dropped 5 bases and J dropped 1; count of bases not matched to a gene: 6.

The chain employs TRBV13 and TRBJ2-5; a weak D match, TRBD2 (7 bases). Trimming removed 3 bases at V and 5 bases at J, with 13 bases between. Germline V gene data show CDR1 as PRHDT and CDR2 as FYEKMQ (reference sequence). CDR3 size: 14 residues. The CDR3 is CASSLRGPRETQYF. CDR3 bases: TGTGCCAGCAGCTTGCGGGGGCCGAGGGAGACCCAGTACTTC.

The V call is TRBV28, the J call TRBJ2-7; TRBD1 is a possible D gene (6 bases). In germline, CDR1 is MDHEN, CDR2 SYDVKM. Trimming shortened V by 3 bases and J by 4 bases, and 13 bases separated the two germline ends. This CDR3 has 14 amino acids. The CDR3 reads CASSLNRARYEQYF. The CDR3, as DNA: TGTGCCAGCAGTTTGAACAGGGCCAGGTACGAGCAGTACTTC.

This chain uses TRBV5-1 with TRBJ1-5; D is ambiguous. The CDR3 contains 14 residues. Per germline, CDR1 SGHRS and CDR2 YFSETQ. The germline V and J ends were trimmed by 1 base and 5 bases, with 10 bases remaining between them. This CDR3 reads CASSLSLNYQPQHF. The CDR3 DNA reads as TGCGCCAGCAGCTTGTCCCTCAACTATCAGCCCCAGCATTTT.

The chain joins TRBV19 to TRBJ1-4; D is perhaps TRBD1 (5 bases). The CDR3 runs to 15 residues. V lost 6 bases and J 8 bases, leaving 19 bases between the germline ends. Germline CDR1 LNHDA, CDR2 SQIVND (reference sequence). The CDR3 sequence: CASRPLYRGSEKLFF. In DNA, the CDR3 is TGTGCCAGTAGGCCCCTCTACCGGGGGTCGGAAAAACTGTTTTTT.

The chain combines TRBV30 with TRBJ1-2; no reliable D call. CDR1 is GTSNPN, CDR2 SVGIG, per germline (reference sequence). This CDR3 region has 13 residues. V was clipped by 5 bases and J by 3 bases, with 13 bases between them. The CDR3 sequence is CAWLPQAYYGYTF. For the CDR3, the DNA is TGTGCCTGGCTCCCTCAGGCCTACTATGGCTACACCTTC.

This clone appeared a few times. This sequence joins TRBV6-1 and TRBJ2-5, with D possibly matching TRBD2 (7 bases). The germline V gene has CDR1 MNHNS and CDR2 SASEGT. Trimming removed 0 bases at V and 2 bases at J, with 10 bases between. This CDR3 has 15 amino acids. Here the CDR3 DNA reads TGTGCCAGCAGTGAAGCGGGAGGGGGGCAAGAGACCCAGTACTTC. Its translation: CASSEAGGGQETQYF.

V usage is TRBV27 and J usage is TRBJ2-7, with 7 bases lining up with TRBD2. The V gene's germline CDR1 is MNHEY and CDR2 SMNVEV (reference sequence). Unmatched junction bases numbered 5, after V lost 0 bases and J lost 3 bases. CDR3 length: 15 amino acids. CDR3: CASSLSRASGYEQYF. The CDR3 bases are TGTGCCAGCAGTTTATCGCGCGCTAGCGGCTACGAGCAGTACTTC.

This clone was seen just once. J is TRBJ1-5 and V is TRBV28; D might be TRBD1 (5 bases). The CDR3 consists of 15 residues. V lost 6 bases and J lost 4, with 16 bases in between. Germline CDR1 reads MDHEN; CDR2 reads SYDVKM. As DNA, the CDR3 is TGTGCCAGCAGCTACCACCCCGGGGGGAATCAGCCCCAGCATTTT. Translation: CASSYHPGGNQPQHF.

V is TRBV9 and J is TRBJ1-2; TRBD1 matches at 9 bases. The CDR3 has 14 residues. The V and J ends lost 3 bases and 0 bases, in that order; junction bases with no gene match: 0. The germline gives CDR1 SGDLS, CDR2 YYNGEE. Here the CDR3 DNA reads TGTGCCAGCAGCGGACAGGGGGCTAACTATGGCTACACCTTC. Translated: CASSGQGANYGYTF.

The chain uses TRBV7-2 and TRBJ2-3; the D gene is possibly TRBD1 (6 bases). This CDR3 is 16 amino acids long. The germline CDR1 and CDR2 sequences are SGHTA and FQGNSA. V dropped 4 bases and J dropped 5 bases, with 19 bases sitting between them. In nucleotides, the CDR3 is TGTGCCAGCAGCTCCCGTAGTGGGGGCTCGGTAGATACGCAGTATTTT. Amino acids: CASSSRSGGSVDTQYF.

The chain links TRBV20-1 to TRBJ2-7; TRBD2 agrees at 7 bases. This CDR3 is 15 amino acids long. With V trimmed by 3 bases and J by 4 bases, 12 bases remained unmatched. Germline loops: CDR1 DFQATT, CDR2 SNEGSKA (reference sequence). This CDR3 reads CSASDEGGPLYEQYF. CDR3 nucleotide sequence: TGCAGTGCTAGTGACGAGGGAGGGCCATTGTACGAGCAGTACTTC.